Below are 7 T cell receptor beta chains sequenced from a single sample in a study of T cells in Graves' hyperthyroidism and ophthalmopathy. Amplification yielded TCR beta CDR3 regions, with RNA transcripts as the source. Carried out on the TCR CDR3, a first-round RT-PCR used the HTBI primer set. In TCRdb, the multiplex PCR reads were re-called with MiXCR into one record per CDR3 protein. The table lists a few hundred thousand distinct CDR3 sequences, 15% of them singletons. Source material: blood. The receptors were gathered from a woman aged 25 to 39 with Graves' hyperthyroidism.

A word on this clonotype: One junction end disagrees with the germline gene, perhaps due to a read error. The chain links TRBV5-1 to TRBJ2-5; tentatively, D is TRBD1 (6 bases). The CDR3 contains 15 residues. The germline V gene has CDR1 SGHRS and CDR2 YFSETQ. CDR3 region: CASSPEYRVQETQYF. As DNA, the CDR3 is TGTGCCAGCAGCCCGGAGTACAGGGTACAAGAGACCCAGTACTTC. Together with reference TRBV5-1 and TRBJ2-5, the CDR3 gives the full variable domain: KAGVTQTPRYLIKTRGQQVTLSCSPISGHRSVSWYQQTPGQGLQFLFEYFSETQRNKGNFPGRFSGRQFSNSRSEMNVSTLELGDSALYLCASSPEYRVQETQYFGPGTRLLVL.

This clonotype was picked up many times. The V and J genes are TRBV3-1 and TRBJ1-2; D ambiguous. The germline CDR1 and CDR2 sequences are LGHDT and YNNKEL (reference sequence). The CDR3 has 13 amino acids. Deletions cut 0 bases from V and 6 bases from J, with 8 bases between. CDR3 amino acids: CASSQDGGDGYTF. The DNA of the CDR3 is TGTGCCAGCAGCCAAGATGGAGGAGATGGCTACACCTTC. The full variable domain, in which reference TRBV3-1 and TRBJ1-2 provide the parts outside the CDR3, is DTAVSQTPKYLVTQMGNDKSIKCEQNLGHDTMYWYKQDSKKFLKIMFSYNNKELIINETVPNRFSPKSPDKAHLNLHINSLELGDSAVYFCASSQDGGDGYTFGSGTRLTVV.

This clonotype was counted at least ten times. V gene TRBV12-3 or TRBV12-4 combines with J gene TRBJ1-5; 7 nucleotides align to TRBD1. V shed 5 bases, J shed 4 bases, and the junction held 5 bases outside the gene matches. There are 14 residues in the CDR3. CDR3 amino acids: CASSPDRVNQPQHF. The CDR3, as DNA: TGTGCCAGCAGTCCCGACAGGGTGAATCAGCCCCAGCATTTT.

The chain links TRBV15 to TRBJ1-1; TRBD1 matches 10 bases. V dropped 5 bases and J dropped 6; count of bases not matched to a gene: 3. Germline V CDR1 and CDR2: LNHNV, YYDKDF (reference sequence). The length of the CDR3 is 13 residues. CDR3 sequence: CATSEGQGAEAFF. In DNA form, the CDR3 reads TGTGCCACCAGCGAAGGACAGGGGGCTGAAGCTTTCTTT. Full variable domain (missing parts from reference TRBV15 and TRBJ1-1): DAMVIQNPRYQVTQFGKPVTLSCSQTLNHNVMYWYQQKSSQAPKLLFHYYDKDFNNEADTPDNFQSRRPNTSFCFLDIRSPGLGDTAMYLCATSEGQGAEAFFGQGTRLTVV.

The rearrangement links TRBV6-5 to TRBJ2-3; 8 bases fit TRBD1. V shed 4 bases and J 6 bases; nucleotides not matched to a gene: 6. Germline V gene data show CDR1 as MNHEY and CDR2 as SVGAGI. This CDR3 region has 14 residues. The CDR3 reads CASSSQGALDTQYF. Here the CDR3 DNA reads TGTGCCAGCAGTTCGCAGGGGGCGCTGGATACGCAGTATTTT.

This chain links TRBV29-1 with TRBJ2-7; D call uncertain. Per germline, CDR1 SQVTM and CDR2 ANQGSEA. V gave up 6 bases and J gave up 1 base, with 16 bases separating them. CDR3 length: 14 amino acids. The CDR3 DNA sequence: TGCAGCGTCCGGCGGACGGCGTCTTCCTACGAGCAGTACTTC. Translation gives CSVRRTASSYEQYF.

Concerning this clonotype itself: A much larger clone differs from this one at a single base, so this may be a read error. The rearrangement links TRBV11-2 to TRBJ2-1; 9 nucleotides line up with TRBD1. V was pared by 1 base and J by 6 bases, with 7 bases of the junction left unmatched. The CDR3 totals 16 residues. Germline CDR1 and CDR2: SGHAT and FQNNGV. The CDR3 DNA follows: TGTGCCAGCAGCTTAGGTAACAGGGGGCCCTGCAATGAGCAGTTCTTC. Encoded protein: CASSLGNRGPCNEQFF. Full variable domain (outside the CDR3, taken from reference TRBV11-2 and TRBJ2-1): EAGVAQSPRYKIIEKRQSVAFWCNPISGHATLYWYQQILGQGPKLLIQFQNNGVVDDSQLPKDRFSAERLKGVDSTLKIQPAKLEDSAVYLCASSLGNRGPCNEQFFGPGTRLTVL.